This is a list of T cell receptor beta chains from one sample in a study of blood T cell repertoires in COVID-19. The assay was immunoSEQ multiplex PCR, and TCRdb's table has in-frame clones only and misses some. The sample includes 150,000 to 200,000 clones, approximately 90% of them seen just once. The sample consisted of peripheral blood. Receptor source: a man aged 70 or older with active or convalescent COVID-19. CDR3s include the opening cysteine and the closing phenylalanine or tryptophan. Fields, in order: clone size, CDR3 length, V gene, D gene, J gene, CDR3 protein, CDR3 DNA. A D gene is named only where the DNA matches it firmly. Some rows have no size entry. The others give once, few or many, or a class for an expanded clone.

.	13	TRBV7-9	.	TRBJ1-6	CASSDAGNSPLHF	TGTGCCAGCAGCGACGCAGGGAATTCACCCCTCCACTTT
.	14	TRBV10-2	.	TRBJ2-7	CASSERQWNYEQYF	TGCGCCAGCAGTGAACGACAGTGGAACTACGAGCAGTACTTC
.	16	TRBV30	.	TRBJ2-6	CAQPRGAHSGANVLTF	TGTGCCCAACCCAGGGGCGCCCACTCTGGGGCCAACGTCCTGACTTTC
.	14	TRBV7-9	TRBD1	TRBJ1-5	CASSRDRENQPQHF	TGTGCCAGCAGCCGCGACAGGGAAAATCAGCCCCAGCATTTT
.	13	TRBV6-5	TRBD1	TRBJ1-2	CASSYRGHYGYTF	TGTGCCAGCAGCTACAGGGGGCACTATGGCTACACCTTC
.	14	TRBV6-2/TRBV6-3	TRBD1	TRBJ1-5	CASSYGQGDNPQHF	TGTGCCAGCAGTTACGGACAGGGCGATAATCCCCAGCATTTT
once	17	TRBV12-2	.	TRBJ2-1	CASRLPRTGVTYNEQFF	TGTGCAAGTCGCTTACCCCGGACGGGGGTAACCTACAATGAGCAGTTCTTC
.	14	TRBV5-1	TRBD1	TRBJ2-5	CASRSGTGEETQYF	TGCGCCAGCAGGTCCGGGACAGGTGAAGAGACCCAGTACTTC
.	14	TRBV7-2	TRBD2	TRBJ2-7	CASSFLSGGEEQYF	TGTGCCAGCAGCTTTTTGAGCGGGGGGGAAGAGCAGTACTTC
.	17	TRBV23-1	.	TRBJ1-6	CASSHRRGSSYNSPLHF	TGCGCCAGCAGCCACCGAAGGGGTAGCTCCTATAATTCACCCCTCCACTTT
once	12	TRBV7-9	.	TRBJ2-7	CASSWEPYEQYF	TGTGCCAGCAGCTGGGAGCCCTACGAGCAGTACTTC
once	13	TRBV27	TRBD1	TRBJ1-2	CASAGQPNYGYTF	TGTGCCAGCGCGGGACAGCCCAACTATGGCTACACCTTC
.	16	TRBV28	.	TRBJ2-4	CASSPPADGAKNIQYF	TGTGCCAGCAGTCCCCCGGCGGATGGGGCCAAAAACATTCAGTACTTC
.	13	TRBV7-8	.	TRBJ2-5	CASSLGVVETQYF	TGTGCCAGCAGCCTAGGTGTAGTAGAGACCCAGTACTTC
.	13	TRBV3-1/TRBV3-2	.	TRBJ2-5	CASSQGRGETQYF	TGTGCCAGCAGCCAAGGTCGGGGGGAGACCCAGTACTTC
.	14	TRBV16	.	TRBJ1-4	CASSPNSFTEKLFF	TGTGCCAGCAGCCCGAACAGTTTCACTGAAAAACTGTTTTTT
.	15	TRBV29-1	TRBD2	TRBJ2-7	CSVAGLAAFSGEQYF	TGCAGCGTTGCGGGACTAGCAGCCTTTAGCGGGGAGCAGTACTTC
.	14	TRBV6-2/TRBV6-3	.	TRBJ1-6	CASSFVDTLQALHF	TGTGCCAGCAGTTTTGTCGACACCCTCCAAGCCCTCCACTTT
.	18	TRBV7-2	TRBD1	TRBJ1-5	CASSLGGTASYSNQPQHF	TGTGCCAGCAGCTTAGGAGGGACAGCCTCATATAGCAATCAGCCCCAGCATTTT
once	16	TRBV5-4	TRBD1	TRBJ1-4	CASSLGQGLGDEKLFF	TGTGCCAGCAGCCTCGGACAGGGGTTGGGGGATGAAAAACTGTTTTTT
.	14	TRBV25-1	.	TRBJ2-7	CASSDRSNRDEQYF	TGTGCCAGCAGTGATCGCTCCAACAGGGACGAGCAGTACTTC
.	14	TRBV2	TRBD1	TRBJ1-1	CASRSDRGFSEAFF	TGTGCCAGCAGATCCGACAGGGGTTTCTCTGAAGCTTTCTTT
.	15	TRBV25-1	.	TRBJ1-1	CASSDPGSLNTEAFF	TGTGCCAGCAGTGACCCCGGGTCTTTGAACACTGAAGCTTTCTTT
.	14	TRBV19	.	TRBJ1-5	CASSLQGLRQPQHF	TGTGCCAGTAGTCTTCAGGGACTCCGCCAGCCCCAGCATTTT
.	15	TRBV5-4	.	TRBJ1-3	CASSLSGGSGNTIYF	TGTGCCAGCAGCTTGTCCGGGGGCTCTGGAAACACCATATATTTT
.	13	TRBV6-5	.	TRBJ2-5	CASSYAGQETQYF	TGTGCCAGCAGTTACGCAGGGCAAGAGACCCAGTACTTC
once	19	TRBV21-1	.	TRBJ1-5	CASSSKGGLRYYSNQPQHF	TGTGCCAGCAGCTCAAAGGGAGGCCTGAGATATTATAGCAATCAGCCCCAGCATTTT
.	15	TRBV28	TRBD1	TRBJ1-5	CASRETGAGNQPQHF	TGTGCCAGCAGAGAAACAGGGGCGGGCAATCAGCCCCAGCATTTT
.	14	TRBV5-1	.	TRBJ1-1	CASSLDTGPTEAFF	TGCGCCAGCAGCTTGGATACAGGGCCCACTGAAGCTTTCTTT
.	15	TRBV5-1	.	TRBJ1-5	CASSFEGGSNQPQHF	TGCGCCAGCAGCTTTGAAGGGGGTTCTAATCAGCCCCAGCATTTT
once	16	TRBV7-9	.	TRBJ2-3	CASSLPLGGGTDTQYF	TGTGCCAGCAGCCTCCCCCTCGGGGGTGGCACAGATACGCAGTATTTT
.	17	TRBV10-2	TRBD1	TRBJ2-5	CASSLTFPGQGRETQYF	TGCGCCAGCAGCCTAACGTTCCCGGGACAGGGGCGAGAGACCCAGTACTTC
.	15	TRBV6-6	TRBD1	TRBJ2-5	CASSHPDRPQETQYF	TGTGCCAGCAGTCACCCGGACAGGCCCCAAGAGACCCAGTACTTC
.	15	TRBV28	.	TRBJ1-4	CASSSNWQGREKLFF	TGTGCCAGCAGTTCGAACTGGCAGGGGCGGGAAAAACTGTTTTTT
.	14	TRBV6-5	.	TRBJ1-2	CASSYRLGGYGYTF	TGTGCCAGCAGTTACAGGCTGGGGGGCTATGGCTACACCTTC
.	17	TRBV7-2	.	TRBJ1-4	CASSLAPRTGTNEKLFF	TGTGCCAGCAGCTTAGCGCCTCGAACAGGGACTAATGAAAAACTGTTTTTT
.	14	TRBV28	.	TRBJ1-2	CASRTSTGNYGYTF	TGTGCCAGCAGGACGTCCACGGGGAACTATGGCTACACCTTC
.	16	TRBV9	.	TRBJ2-3	CASSPQLSGAPDTQYF	TGTGCCAGCAGCCCACAACTTAGCGGAGCACCAGATACGCAGTATTTT
.	18	TRBV7-9	TRBD2	TRBJ2-3	CASSLTGRLATSTDTQYF	TGTGCCAGCAGCTTAACTGGAAGACTAGCGACTAGCACAGATACGCAGTATTTT
once	15	TRBV6-6	TRBD1	TRBJ2-5	CASSYNRGQAETQYF	TGTGCCAGCAGTTACAACAGGGGGCAGGCAGAGACCCAGTACTTC
.	13	TRBV27	.	TRBJ2-6	CASRSSGANVLTF	TGTGCCAGCAGGAGCTCTGGGGCCAACGTCCTGACTTTC